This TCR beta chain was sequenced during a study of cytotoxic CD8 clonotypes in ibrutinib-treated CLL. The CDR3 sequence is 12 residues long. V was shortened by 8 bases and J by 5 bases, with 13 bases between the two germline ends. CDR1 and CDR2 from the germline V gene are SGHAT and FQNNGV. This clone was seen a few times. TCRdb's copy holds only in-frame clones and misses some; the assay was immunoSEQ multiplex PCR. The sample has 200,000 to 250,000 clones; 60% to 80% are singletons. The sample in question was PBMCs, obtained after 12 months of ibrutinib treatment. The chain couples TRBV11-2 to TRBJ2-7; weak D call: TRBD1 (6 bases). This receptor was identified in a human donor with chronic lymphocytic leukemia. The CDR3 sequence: CASATSGDEQYF. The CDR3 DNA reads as TGTGCCAGCGCCACCTCAGGGGACGAGCAGTACTTC.